This entry concerns a single T cell receptor beta chain. Trimming took 4 bases from V and 7 from J, leaving 8 bases between them. There are 13 residues in the CDR3. Per the authors' pipeline: Amplification of reference gene primers provided the estimated nucleated cell counts. The method was immunoSEQ multiplex PCR; TCRdb's version includes in-frame clones alone and lacks a portion of them. V, J and clone size are taken as reported in that table, and D and trimming were inferred from the DNA itself. The sample has around 310,000 clones, 90% seen once. Followed longitudinally, the Seattle patients had been enrolled during active infection. The source of the sample is a study of blood T cell repertoires in COVID-19. Study context: COVID-19 samples from acute and convalescent phases originated in the United States, Italy and Spain. From T cells, B-cell-depleted T cells, or PBMCs came the material, which was cDNA or gDNA.

This chain uses TRBV12-3 or TRBV12-4 with TRBJ1-6; no clear D gene. This sequence originates from a woman between 35 and 50 years old with COVID-19, enrolled during active disease. Sequenced input: peripheral blood. The CDR3 sequence is CASSSPGNSPLHF. The DNA of the CDR3 is TGTGCCAGCAGTTCACCGGGAAATTCACCCCTCCACTTT.